The 27 T cell receptor beta chains given below trace back to one sample, sequenced in a study of blood T cell repertoires in COVID-19. Repertoires were generated with immunoSEQ multiplex PCR, while TCRdb's copy carries only in-frame clones and drops some. Of 200,000 to 250,000 clones in the sample, 70% to 90% were seen once. The sample was PBMCs or T cells enriched from blood (not recorded which). Every receptor here comes from a woman aged 25 to 39 who had been exposed to COVID-19.

V is TRBV7-9 and J is TRBJ1-2, with a possible D match to TRBD1 (6 bases). There are 16 residues in the CDR3. V was shortened by 3 bases and J by 0 bases, with 14 bases between the two germline ends. In germline, CDR1 is SEHNR, CDR2 FQNEAQ (reference sequence). Here the CDR3 reads CASSLADSPANYGYTF. CDR3 nucleotides: TGTGCCAGCAGCTTGGCGGACAGCCCTGCTAACTATGGCTACACCTTC.

V is TRBV19 and J is TRBJ1-5, with 8 nucleotides matching TRBD1. After removal of 7 bases from V and 4 bases from J, the junction contained 3 bases not matched to a gene. Germline assignment: CDR1 LNHDA and CDR2 SQIVND (reference sequence). The CDR3 consists of 13 residues. The CDR3, as DNA: TGTGCCAGTACTTGGACAGGGAATCAGCCCCAGCATTTT. This gives the protein CASTWTGNQPQHF.

This clone has only one observation. This chain links TRBV30 with TRBJ1-1; maybe TRBD1 (5 bases). Trimming pared 3 bases from V and 0 bases from J, leaving 8 bases between. The CDR3 is 13 amino acids. Looked up from germline, CDR1 is GTSNPN and CDR2 is SVGIG (reference sequence). Here the CDR3 DNA reads TGTGCCTGGAGCCCGGGGGTGAACACTGAAGCTTTCTTT. Translating gives CAWSPGVNTEAFF.

This chain uses TRBV18 with TRBJ1-3; D might be TRBD1 (6 bases). Trimming shortened V by 3 bases and J by 4 bases, and 13 bases separated the two germline ends. The V gene's germline CDR1 is KGHSH and CDR2 LQKENI. The CDR3 covers 15 residues. CDR3 region: CASSPIARGGNTIYF. The DNA for the CDR3 is TGTGCCAGCTCACCCATCGCCAGGGGAGGAAACACCATATATTTT.

V gene TRBV19 combines with J gene TRBJ1-5, with D maybe TRBD1 (5 bases). This CDR3 has 18 residues. In germline, CDR1 is LNHDA, CDR2 SQIVND (reference sequence). V was cut by 4 bases and J by 0 bases, with 19 bases left in between. The CDR3 sequence: CASSKKTEGSISNQPQHF. In nucleotides, the CDR3 is TGTGCCAGTAGTAAGAAGACAGAAGGTTCGATTAGCAATCAGCCCCAGCATTTT.

This clone was seen only once. The gene calls are TRBV9 and TRBJ2-7; TRBD2 matches at 13 bases. From germline, CDR1 is SGDLS and CDR2 YYNGEE. V dropped 3 bases and J dropped 4; count of bases not matched to a gene: 7. The CDR3 has 16 amino acids. CDR3 amino acids: CASSAGGLAGRYEQYF. The CDR3 DNA is TGTGCCAGCAGCGCGGGGGGACTAGCGGGGAGGTACGAGCAGTACTTC.

The chain joins TRBV7-8 to TRBJ2-1; TRBD2 matches at 12 bases. Germline CDR1 SGHVS, CDR2 FQNEAQ. The CDR3 has 16 amino acids. Trimming at V came to 9 bases and at J to 5 bases, leaving 11 bases not matched to a gene. CDR3 sequence (DNA): TGTGCCAGTCTTGTTCGGACTAGCGGGGCTAACAATGAGCAGTTCTTC. Translation: CASLVRTSGANNEQFF.

This chain connects TRBV10-2 to TRBJ2-7, with TRBD1 identical over 10 bases. The CDR3 totals 13 residues. Trimming took 6 bases from V and 7 from J; bases not matched to a gene: 6. Germline CDR1 reads WSHSY; CDR2 reads SAAADI. CDR3 protein: CASRRQGALEQYF. Here the CDR3 DNA reads TGCGCCAGCAGGAGACAGGGGGCCTTGGAGCAGTACTTC.

The J gene is TRBJ2-3, the V gene TRBV5-4; TRBD2 agrees at 12 bases. The CDR3 sequence is 19 residues long. V dropped 0 bases and J dropped 1; count of bases not matched to a gene: 9. CDR1 and CDR2 from the germline V gene are SGHNT and YYREEE (reference sequence). CDR3 region: CASSLGLAGGPLGTDTQYF. Here the CDR3 DNA reads TGTGCCAGCAGCTTGGGGCTAGCGGGGGGGCCCCTCGGCACAGATACGCAGTATTTT.

The chain combines TRBV15 with TRBJ1-1; D perhaps matches TRBD1 (6 bases). This CDR3 contains 13 residues. Germline V gives CDR1 LNHNV, CDR2 YYDKDF (reference sequence). Trimming shortened V by 3 bases and J by 9 bases, and 14 bases separated the two germline ends. CDR3 DNA sequence: TGTGCCACCAGCAGGGAGGGGGGGCGAAAAGCTTTCTTT. Translation gives CATSREGGRKAFF.

This clone was seen a handful of times. The rearrangement joins TRBV3-1 (or the pseudogene TRBV3-2) to TRBJ1-1; tentatively, D is TRBD1 (5 bases). Germline values: CDR1 LGHDT, CDR2 YNNKEL (reference sequence). Trimming shortened V by 0 bases and J by 11 bases, and 16 bases separated the two germline ends. This CDR3 has 14 amino acids. CDR3 sequence: CASSQEAGGRSAFF. DNA for the CDR3: TGTGCCAGCAGCCAAGAAGCGGGGGGGAGATCGGCTTTCTTT.

The V gene is TRBV5-1, the J gene TRBJ1-2; the match to TRBD1 covers 10 bases. The CDR3 sequence is 14 residues long. Germline values: CDR1 SGHRS, CDR2 YFSETQ. The ends lost 2 bases at V and 8 bases at J; junction bases unmatched: 6. CDR3 coding DNA: TGCGCCAGCAGCTTCACCGGGACAGGGGAAGGCTACACCTTC. This gives the protein CASSFTGTGEGYTF.

The V and J genes are TRBV2 and TRBJ1-3; D is unclear. The CDR3 runs 14 residues. Germline-derived CDR1 and CDR2 are SNHLY and FYNNEI. Trimming pared 6 bases from V and 0 bases from J, leaving 9 bases between. CDR3 protein: CASSALYSGNTIYF. The CDR3 region has the DNA TGTGCCAGCAGCGCACTATACTCTGGAAACACCATATATTTT.

The V call is TRBV14, the J call TRBJ1-2, with a tentative D call TRBD1 (5 bases). The CDR3 has 16 residues. Germline CDR1 and CDR2: SGHDN and FVKESK. Trimming took 2 bases from V and 8 from J, leaving 21 bases between them. CDR3 sequence reads: CASSQRVTASRGGYTF. The CDR3, as DNA: TGTGCCAGCAGCCAAAGGGTTACGGCCTCCCGGGGGGGCTACACCTTC. Supplemented by reference TRBV14 and TRBJ1-2, the full variable domain reads EAGVTQFPSHSVIEKGQTVTLRCDPISGHDNLYWYRRVMGKEIKFLLHFVKESKQDESGMPNNRFLAERTGGTYSTLKVQPAELEDSGVYFCASSQRVTASRGGYTFGSGTRLTVV.

The chain links TRBV29-1 to TRBJ1-2; weak D call: TRBD1 (5 bases). The CDR3 runs 12 residues. Deletions cut 7 bases from V and 5 bases from J, with 14 bases between. CDR1 is SQVTM, CDR2 ANQGSEA, per germline. In DNA form, the CDR3 reads TGCAGCGCCCCTGCGGGGGAGTATGGCTACACCTTC. It yields the protein CSAPAGEYGYTF.

The V and J genes are TRBV5-1 and TRBJ1-4, with D perhaps TRBD1 (5 bases). V lost 3 bases and J 6 bases, leaving 15 bases between the germline ends. CDR3 size: 15 residues. The V gene's germline CDR1 is SGHRS and CDR2 YFSETQ. CDR3 bases: TGCGCCAGCAGCTGGCGGGGGGGTTCCGATGAAAAACTGTTTTTT. Its translation is CASSWRGGSDEKLFF.

CDR3 protein: CASSWTGSNYGYTF. Written as DNA, the CDR3 is TGTGCCAGCAGCTGGACAGGATCAAACTATGGCTACACCTTC. V and J are TRBV7-9 and TRBJ1-2, with TRBD1 matching over 7 bases. Germline CDR1 is SEHNR and CDR2 is FQNEAQ (reference sequence). Trimming removed 4 bases from V and 2 bases from J; junction bases left unmatched: 4. The CDR3 runs 14 residues.

V and J are TRBV2 and TRBJ1-4; D is possibly TRBD1 (6 bases). This CDR3 region has 16 residues. Germline CDR1 is SNHLY and CDR2 is FYNNEI. V lost 4 bases, J lost 2 bases, and 14 bases lay in between. The DNA of the CDR3 is TGTGCCAGCAGTGTTCAGGGGAGTGCGACTAATGAAAAACTGTTTTTT. Protein: CASSVQGSATNEKLFF.

This chain joins TRBV6-5 and TRBJ1-5; no clear D gene. Germline V gene lookup returns CDR1 MNHEY and CDR2 SVGAGI. Trimming shortened V by 10 bases and J by 0 bases, and 16 bases separated the two germline ends. The CDR3 is 15 amino acids. The CDR3 reads CATNLPGNSNQPQHF. The CDR3, as DNA: TGTGCCACCAATCTGCCGGGGAATAGCAATCAGCCCCAGCATTTT.

The chain carries TRBV4-1 and TRBJ1-6; 8 nucleotides align to TRBD1. The CDR3 covers 20 residues. Trimming took 0 bases from V and 5 from J; bases not matched to a gene: 15. CDR1 MGHRA and CDR2 YSYEKL come from the germline V gene. As DNA, the CDR3 is TGCGCCAGCAGCCAAGAACGACCAGGACAGGGATACGCGGATAATTCACCCCTCCACTTT. Translation: CASSQERPGQGYADNSPLHF.

CDR3 in amino acids: CSASSGVVYGYTF. Written as DNA, the CDR3 is TGCAGTGCTAGTTCAGGGGTAGTCTATGGCTACACCTTC. This rearrangement joins TRBV20-1 to TRBJ1-2; a possible D gene is TRBD1 (6 bases). V lost 3 bases to trimming and J lost 4 bases, with 12 bases between them. Germline CDR1 and CDR2: DFQATT and SNEGSKA (reference sequence). The CDR3 sequence is 13 residues long.

The CDR3 DNA sequence: TGTGCCAGCAGTGAATTCGGGGCAGGGGAGAGTTCACCCCTCCACTTT. As protein: CASSEFGAGESSPLHF. This chain connects TRBV2 to TRBJ1-6; D might be TRBD1 (6 bases). V was trimmed by 2 bases and J by 9 bases, leaving 17 bases between them. CDR1 and CDR2 from the germline V gene are SNHLY and FYNNEI. The CDR3 runs 16 residues. The entire variable domain, with the rest obtained from reference TRBV2 and TRBJ1-6, is as follows: EPEVTQTPSHQVTQMGQEVILRCVPISNHLYFYWYRQILGQKVEFLVSFYNNEISEKSEIFDDQFSVERPDGSNFTLKIRSTKLEDSAMYFCASSEFGAGESSPLHFGNGTRLTVT.

This clone was recorded only once. This chain connects TRBV2 to TRBJ1-2; the match to TRBD1 covers 10 bases. From germline, CDR1 is SNHLY and CDR2 FYNNEI. J gave up 7 bases and V 2 bases, and 10 bases lay outside the gene matches. CDR3 length: 16 amino acids. CDR3 sequence reads: CASSETQRQGALGYTF. The CDR3 bases are TGTGCCAGCAGTGAAACCCAGAGACAGGGGGCGCTTGGCTACACCTTC.

This rearrangement joins TRBV2 to TRBJ2-3; TRBD1 agrees at 7 bases. This CDR3 is 15 amino acids long. V shed 7 bases, J shed 2 bases, and the junction held 9 bases outside the gene matches. CDR1 and CDR2 from the germline V gene are SNHLY and FYNNEI. The chain's CDR3 is CASISQGIPTDTQYF. CDR3 coding DNA: TGTGCCAGCATTTCACAGGGGATCCCCACAGATACGCAGTATTTT.

This clone was picked up a small number of times. The V gene is TRBV10-3, the J gene TRBJ2-7, with TRBD1 matching over 8 bases. Germline CDR1 is ENHRY and CDR2 is SYGVKD. The CDR3 has 12 residues. With V trimmed by 8 bases and J by 6 bases, 6 bases remained unmatched. The CDR3 DNA follows: TGTGCCATCGGCGGCAGGGGGCGCGAGCAGTACTTC. Amino acids: CAIGGRGREQYF.

The genes are TRBV12-3 or TRBV12-4 and TRBJ1-2; D gene unclear. The CDR3 is 13 residues long. The V gene lost 3 bases and the J gene lost 4 bases, with 9 bases spanning the gap. The CDR3 spells CASSLVYGYGYTF. CDR3 sequence (DNA): TGTGCCAGCAGTTTGGTTTACGGCTATGGCTACACCTTC.

V gene TRBV30 combines with J gene TRBJ2-7; 9 nucleotides line up with TRBD1. CDR1 is GTSNPN and CDR2 is SVGIG in the germline V gene (reference sequence). The CDR3 extends over 15 amino acids. The V and J ends lost 2 bases and 6 bases, in that order; junction bases with no gene match: 11. CDR3 DNA: TGTGCCTGGAGTAGGTCCCGGGACAGGGTGGGCGAGCAGTACTTC. Translating gives CAWSRSRDRVGEQYF.